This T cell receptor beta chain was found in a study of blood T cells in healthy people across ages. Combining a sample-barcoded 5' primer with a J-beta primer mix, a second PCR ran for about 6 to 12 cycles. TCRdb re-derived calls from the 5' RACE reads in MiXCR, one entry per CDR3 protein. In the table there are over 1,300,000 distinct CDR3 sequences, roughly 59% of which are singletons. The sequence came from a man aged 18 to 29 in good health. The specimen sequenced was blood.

The CDR3 region is CASSWGGGTNYGYTF. The CDR3 DNA reads TGTGCCAGCAGTTGGGGAGGGGGGACAAACTATGGCTACACCTTC. The chain joins TRBV12-3 or TRBV12-4 to TRBJ1-2, with TRBD1 as a possible D gene (6 bases). V was trimmed by 4 bases and J by 2 bases, leaving 14 bases between them. The CDR3 runs to 15 residues.